The next 20 T cell receptor beta chains were all read from a single sample in a study of shared clonotypes between healthy human individuals. Sequencing was performed with immunoSEQ multiplex PCR; in TCRdb, only in-frame clones are kept and a portion is missing. The sample lists about 2,500,000 clones, around 90% occurring once. Sequences were obtained from naive CD4+ T cells sorted from blood. The sample's subset: CD45RA+ positively selected. These TCRs come from a man between 18 and 29 years old in good health.

V and J are TRBV28 and TRBJ2-7, with TRBD2 identical over 8 bases. Germline V gene data show CDR1 as MDHEN and CDR2 as SYDVKM. The V and J ends lost 1 base and 3 bases, in that order; junction bases with no gene match: 5. This CDR3 contains 15 residues. CDR3 in amino acids: CASSLFGSGNYEQYF. The CDR3 DNA reads as TGTGCCAGCAGTTTATTTGGTAGCGGGAACTACGAGCAGTACTTC.

The rearrangement links TRBV5-4 to TRBJ2-3; a weak D match, TRBD1 (6 bases). Germline V gene sequence: CDR1 SGHNT, CDR2 YYREEE (reference sequence). The CDR3 extends over 15 amino acids. The V end was cut by 5 bases, the J end by 0 bases, with 13 bases between. CDR3 in DNA: TGTGCCAGCAGTTACAGGGATGGGAGCACAGATACGCAGTATTTT. It encodes CASSYRDGSTDTQYF. The full variable domain, completed using reference TRBV5-4 and TRBJ2-3, is ETGVTQSPTHLIKTRGQQVTLRCSSQSGHNTVSWYQQALGQGPQFIFQYYREEENGRGNFPPRFSGLQFPNYSSELNVNALELDDSALYLCASSYRDGSTDTQYFGPGTRLTVL.

The V gene is TRBV27, the J gene TRBJ1-1; tentative D call: TRBD1 (6 bases). Germline assignment: CDR1 MNHEY and CDR2 SMNVEV (reference sequence). Trimming took off 6 bases at V and 1 base at J, with 12 bases between the two ends. The CDR3 is made up of 14 amino acids. CDR3 region: CASSPRGPNTEAFF. DNA of the CDR3: TGTGCCAGCAGCCCCCGGGGGCCGAACACTGAAGCTTTCTTT.

This clone appeared once. V gene TRBV7-8 combines with J gene TRBJ2-7; no firm D call. V lost 5 bases, J lost 3 bases, and 8 bases lay in between. The CDR3 loop spans 12 amino acids. The V gene's germline CDR1 is SGHVS and CDR2 FQNEAQ. The CDR3 DNA sequence: TGTGCCAGCAGCACATCGGGCTACGAGCAGTACTTC. Translated: CASSTSGYEQYF.

The V and J genes are TRBV13 and TRBJ1-2, with 8 bases fitting TRBD1. The trim removed 4 bases at V and 8 bases at J, leaving 9 bases unmatched. The CDR3 totals 14 residues. Germline V gene data show CDR1 as PRHDT and CDR2 as FYEKMQ (reference sequence). CDR3 amino acids: CASSSGQGAGGYTF. CDR3 sequence (DNA): TGTGCCAGCAGCTCCGGACAGGGAGCGGGCGGCTACACCTTC.

V gene TRBV28 combines with J gene TRBJ1-4, with D tentatively TRBD1 (5 bases). CDR3 length equals 13 residues. Trimming removed 2 bases at V and 9 bases at J, with 10 bases between. Germline values: CDR1 MDHEN, CDR2 SYDVKM. CDR3 loop: CASSLGWGKKLFF. Here the CDR3 DNA reads TGTGCCAGCAGTTTAGGGTGGGGGAAAAAACTGTTTTTT.

The CDR3 here is CACFNTEAFF. CDR3 bases: TGTGCCTGTTTTAACACTGAAGCTTTCTTT. The rearrangement links TRBV30 to TRBJ1-1; D remains ambiguous. CDR3 size: 10 residues. The V gene's germline CDR1 is GTSNPN and CDR2 SVGIG (reference sequence). The V gene lost 6 bases and the J gene lost 2 bases, with 4 bases spanning the gap.

CDR3 DNA sequence: TGCGCCAGCACCGAGGGGTTGGGAAATCAGCCCCAGCATTTT. The encoded protein is CASTEGLGNQPQHF. This sequence joins TRBV4-1 and TRBJ1-5; perhaps TRBD1 as D (5 bases). Trimming shortened V by 7 bases and J by 4 bases, and 14 bases separated the two germline ends. This CDR3 has 14 amino acids. Germline V gene lookup returns CDR1 MGHRA and CDR2 YSYEKL.

The rearrangement joins TRBV23-1 to TRBJ2-4; 12 nucleotides agree with TRBD2. TRBV23-1 counts as an open reading frame of uncertain function. CDR3 length: 18 amino acids. Losses at the gene ends were 4 bases for V and 4 bases for J; bases not matched to a gene: 11. CDR3 in amino acids: CASSRPPPSGREKNIQYF. The CDR3 nucleotides read TGCGCCAGCAGTCGCCCCCCCCCTAGCGGGAGGGAGAAAAACATTCAGTACTTC.

A remark on this clone: Other DNA sequences in this specimen translate into the identical CDR3. The V call is TRBV5-4, the J call TRBJ2-7, with a tentative D call TRBD1 (6 bases). The germline gives CDR1 SGHNT, CDR2 YYREEE (reference sequence). The CDR3 length is 14 residues. The ends were cut back, 2 bases at V and 0 bases at J, with 9 bases in the middle. CDR3 DNA sequence: TGTGCCAGCAGCTTAACAGGGAACTCCTACGAGCAGTACTTC. Translating it yields CASSLTGNSYEQYF. Combining the CDR3 with reference TRBV5-4 and TRBJ2-7 gives the whole variable domain ETGVTQSPTHLIKTRGQQVTLRCSSQSGHNTVSWYQQALGQGPQFIFQYYREEENGRGNFPPRFSGLQFPNYSSELNVNALELDDSALYLCASSLTGNSYEQYFGPGTRLTVT.

The chain uses TRBV5-6 and TRBJ1-1; the D gene is possibly TRBD1 (5 bases). This CDR3 is 15 amino acids long. The germline CDR1 and CDR2 sequences are SGHDT and YYEEEE. Trimming took 0 bases from V and 2 from J, leaving 11 bases between them. CDR3 bases: TGTGCCAGCAGCTTGGTGGCAGGGCGAAACACTGAAGCTTTCTTT. Its protein is CASSLVAGRNTEAFF.

The V gene is TRBV25-1, the J gene TRBJ2-1; 8 bases are shared with TRBD2. The CDR3 is made up of 16 amino acids. From germline, CDR1 is MGHDK and CDR2 SYGVNS. V was pared by 1 base and J by 7 bases, with 9 bases of the junction left unmatched. CDR3 sequence reads: CASSESGVAGRNEQFF. The CDR3 nucleotides are TGTGCCAGCAGTGAATCCGGGGTAGCGGGACGGAATGAGCAGTTCTTC.

The V and J genes are TRBV5-4 and TRBJ2-3; 8 nucleotides line up with TRBD2. J gave up 4 bases and V 5 bases, and 9 bases lay outside the gene matches. The CDR3 spans 15 residues. Per the germline V gene, CDR1 is SGHNT and CDR2 is YYREEE (reference sequence). The CDR3 sequence is CASRGSGSTADTQYF. The CDR3 coding sequence is TGTGCCAGCAGAGGAAGCGGGAGTACGGCAGATACGCAGTATTTT.

The rearrangement links TRBV19 to TRBJ2-5, with D possibly being TRBD1 or TRBD2 (5 bases each). Trimming cost V 7 bases and J 5 bases, with 14 bases left between them. The CDR3 totals 13 residues. Germline assignment: CDR1 LNHDA and CDR2 SQIVND (reference sequence). The CDR3 sequence is CASNRRGGETQYF. The CDR3, as DNA: TGTGCCAGTAACCGTAGGGGCGGGGAGACCCAGTACTTC. Full variable domain (missing parts from reference TRBV19 and TRBJ2-5): DGGITQSPKYLFRKEGQNVTLSCEQNLNHDAMYWYRQDPGQGLRLIYYSQIVNDFQKGDIAEGYSVSREKKESFPLTVTSAQKNPTAFYLCASNRRGGETQYFGPGTRLLVL.

The chain uses TRBV28 and TRBJ1-5, with D tentatively TRBD1 (5 bases). The length of the CDR3 is 15 residues. Germline CDR1 is MDHEN and CDR2 is SYDVKM. Trimming pared 4 bases from V and 6 bases from J, leaving 16 bases between. This chain's CDR3 is CASSSFKQVGQPQHF. CDR3 nucleotides: TGTGCCAGCAGTTCATTCAAACAGGTGGGTCAGCCCCAGCATTTT.

J is TRBJ1-4 and V is TRBV7-2, with D unclear. This CDR3 is built from 16 residues. The germline V gene has CDR1 SGHTA and CDR2 FQGNSA. Trimming took 1 base from V and 0 from J, leaving 9 bases between them. The CDR3, as DNA: TGTGCCAGCAGCTTAGAGTCCGGTGCAACTAATGAAAAACTGTTTTTT. Amino acid sequence: CASSLESGATNEKLFF.

The rearrangement joins TRBV28 to TRBJ1-5; the D gene is possibly TRBD1 (5 bases). The V end lost 5 bases, the J end lost 0 bases, and 17 bases lay between the germline ends. CDR3 size: 17 residues. Germline values: CDR1 MDHEN, CDR2 SYDVKM. CDR3 residues: CASSTNALGVSNQPQHF. CDR3 DNA sequence: TGTGCCAGCAGTACCAACGCCTTGGGGGTTAGCAATCAGCCCCAGCATTTT.

This clone has only one observation. The chain combines TRBV28 with TRBJ1-2; D gene unclear. The CDR3 extends over 13 amino acids. Per germline, CDR1 MDHEN and CDR2 SYDVKM. Trimming took 3 bases from V and 8 from J, leaving 13 bases between them. The CDR3: CASSFWIVGGYTF. In nucleotides, the CDR3 is TGTGCCAGCAGTTTCTGGATTGTCGGCGGCTACACCTTC.

The V and J genes are TRBV27 and TRBJ1-1; D is perhaps TRBD1 (6 bases). Germline CDR1 reads MNHEY; CDR2 reads SMNVEV (reference sequence). V was cut by 6 bases and J by 6 bases, with 23 bases left in between. The CDR3 totals 16 residues. CDR3 in DNA: TGTGCCAGCAGCCAATCTGGGACAAAGGGGATCGCTGAAGCTTTCTTT. This gives the protein CASSQSGTKGIAEAFF.

This chain joins TRBV4-1 and TRBJ1-2, with unresolved D. There are 16 residues in the CDR3. Germline CDR1 MGHRA, CDR2 YSYEKL. V lost 4 bases, J lost 3 bases, and 18 bases lay in between. CDR3 in amino acids: CASSRGSANIDYGYTF. For the CDR3, the DNA is TGCGCCAGCAGCCGAGGCTCCGCTAACATCGACTATGGCTACACCTTC.